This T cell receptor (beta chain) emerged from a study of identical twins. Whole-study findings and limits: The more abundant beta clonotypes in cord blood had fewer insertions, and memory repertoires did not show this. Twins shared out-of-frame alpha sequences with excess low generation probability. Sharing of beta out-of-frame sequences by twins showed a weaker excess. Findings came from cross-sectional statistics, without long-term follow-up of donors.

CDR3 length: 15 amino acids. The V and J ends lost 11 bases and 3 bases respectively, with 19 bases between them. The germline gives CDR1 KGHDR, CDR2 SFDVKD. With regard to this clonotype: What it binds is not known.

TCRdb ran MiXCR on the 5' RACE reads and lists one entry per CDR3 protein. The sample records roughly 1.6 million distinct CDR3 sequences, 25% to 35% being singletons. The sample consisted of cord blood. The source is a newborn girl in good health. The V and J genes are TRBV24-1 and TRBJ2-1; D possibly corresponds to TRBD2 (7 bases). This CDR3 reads CASQGGGPYYNEQFF. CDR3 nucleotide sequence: TGTGCCAGTCAAGGGGGGGGGCCCTACTACAATGAGCAGTTCTTC.